The clone carrying this TCR beta chain has only a few counts. This record comes from a study of blood T cell repertoires in COVID-19. The wider study: The United States, Italy and Spain supplied acute and convalescent COVID-19 samples. The analysed material was cDNA or gDNA that came from T cells, B-cell-depleted T cells, or PBMCs.

Original processing methods: From reference gene primer amplification, estimates of nucleated cell counts were derived. Sequencing used immunoSEQ multiplex PCR; TCRdb keeps in-frame clones, though not all of them. V and J calls and clone size are copied from that table; D and trimming were computed from the DNA. The repertoire holds tens of thousands of clones, about 89% seen once, with 27% in the top ten. The V end lost 4 bases, the J end lost 0 bases, and 7 bases lay between the germline ends. This CDR3 is built from 15 residues. Germline CDR1 reads MNHEY; CDR2 reads SMNVEV (reference sequence). The source of this sequence is a human donor in a cohort sampled during active COVID-19. V gene TRBV27 combines with J gene TRBJ2-6; D is uncertain. The sequencing sample was made of peripheral blood. CDR3 DNA sequence: TGTGCCAGCAGTTCACATTCCTCTGGGGCCAACGTCCTGACTTTC. Protein sequence: CASSSHSSGANVLTF.